Presented here are 26 T cell receptor beta chains from one specimen sequenced in a study of blood T cells in healthy people across ages. Next came a second PCR, run for about 7 to 12 cycles, which used a sample-barcoded 5' primer along with a J-beta primer mix. From the 5' RACE reads, TCRdb called clonotypes with MiXCR, one entry per CDR3 protein. The data contain more than 800,000 distinct CDR3 sequences, about 28% of them singletons. What was sequenced was blood. These receptors all stem from a woman of 80 years or more in good health.

The sample holds many counts of this clonotype. The chain combines TRBV6-6 with TRBJ1-2; 9 bases align to TRBD1. This CDR3 region has 15 residues. Germline CDR1 and CDR2: MNHNY and SVGAGI (reference sequence). V lost 2 bases to trimming and J lost 5 bases; unmatched junction nucleotides: 6. CDR3 nucleotide sequence: TGTGCCAGCAGTTACGGACAGGGGAAGGGGTATGGCTACACCTTC. Translation: CASSYGQGKGYGYTF.

The J gene is TRBJ2-3, the V gene TRBV20-1; D possibly corresponds to TRBD2 (5 bases). There are 17 residues in the CDR3. The germline CDR1 and CDR2 sequences are DFQATT and SNEGSKA (reference sequence). Trimming removed 1 base at V and 4 bases at J, with 21 bases between. CDR3 in amino acids: CSARAPLASRSPDTQYF. The CDR3 DNA follows: TGCAGTGCTAGAGCCCCGTTGGCTAGCAGGAGTCCAGATACGCAGTATTTT.

This clonotype was observed a handful of times. CDR3 sequence reads: CASSLVRGGEAFF. As DNA, the CDR3 is TGTGCCAGCAGCTTAGTCAGGGGGGGTGAAGCTTTCTTT. V is TRBV7-9 and J is TRBJ1-1; TRBD1 agrees at 7 bases. The germline V gene has CDR1 SEHNR and CDR2 FQNEAQ (reference sequence). This CDR3 is 13 amino acids long. Trimming removed 1 base from V and 7 bases from J; junction bases left unmatched: 3.

This clonotype was recorded at least ten times. The genes are TRBV29-1 and TRBJ2-3; D ambiguous. Germline V gives CDR1 SQVTM, CDR2 ANQGSEA. Deletions cut 4 bases from V and 2 bases from J, with 10 bases between. CDR3 length: 13 residues. The CDR3 spells CSVVRTYTDTQYF. The CDR3 DNA reads TGCAGCGTTGTGAGAACCTACACAGATACGCAGTATTTT.

At least ten counts were recorded for this clonotype. The chain links TRBV20-1 to TRBJ2-1; TRBD1 matches 8 bases. Germline CDR1 and CDR2: DFQATT and SNEGSKA (reference sequence). V shed 6 bases, J shed 4 bases, and the junction held 11 bases outside the gene matches. This CDR3 region has 15 residues. The CDR3 DNA sequence: TGCAGTGCCGACCCGGACAGGGCGCCTTACAATGAGCAGTTCTTC. This translates into CSADPDRAPYNEQFF.

This chain joins TRBV6-6 and TRBJ1-5, with 9 bases identical to TRBD1. The V segment lost 5 bases and the J segment 0 bases; nucleotides outside the gene matches: 5. This CDR3 has 16 amino acids. Germline loops: CDR1 MNHNY, CDR2 SVGAGI (reference sequence). The CDR3 sequence: CASSKDRGYSNQPQHF. CDR3 nucleotide sequence: TGTGCCAGCAGTAAGGACAGGGGTTATAGCAATCAGCCCCAGCATTTT.

This clonotype has more than one count but fewer than ten. The CDR3 DNA follows: TGTGCCAGCAGGCCGGGACAGCTCAGGGGCGAGCAGTACTTC. As protein: CASRPGQLRGEQYF. The gene calls are TRBV7-2 and TRBJ2-7, with 7 bases identical to TRBD1. CDR1 and CDR2 (germline): SGHTA, FQGNSA. The CDR3 length is 14 residues. The V segment lost 6 bases and the J segment 6 bases; nucleotides outside the gene matches: 11. Supplemented by reference TRBV7-2 and TRBJ2-7, the full variable domain reads GAGVSQSPSNKVTEKGKDVELRCDPISGHTALYWYRQSLGQGLEFLIYFQGNSAPDKSGLPSDRFSAERTGGSVSTLTIQRTQQEDSAVYLCASRPGQLRGEQYFGPGTRLTVT.

The chain carries TRBV7-6 and TRBJ1-3; TRBD1 matches 7 bases. V shed 3 bases, J shed 0 bases, and the junction held 8 bases outside the gene matches. CDR3 size: 17 residues. The V gene's germline CDR1 is SGHVS and CDR2 FNYEAQ. The CDR3 nucleotides read TGTGCCAGCAGCTTTGGACAGGTATCACACTCTGGAAACACCATATATTTT. Its protein product is CASSFGQVSHSGNTIYF. The complete variable domain, with remaining parts taken from reference TRBV7-6 and TRBJ1-3, reads GAGVSQSPRYKVTKRGQDVALRCDPISGHVSLYWYRQALGQGPEFLTYFNYEAQQDKSGLPNDRFSAERPEGSISTLTIQRTEQRDSAMYRCASSFGQVSHSGNTIYFGEGSWLTVV.

The V call is TRBV12-3 or TRBV12-4, the J call TRBJ1-1; no clear D gene. Trimming pared 7 bases from V and 0 bases from J, leaving 12 bases between. This CDR3 is built from 14 residues. CDR3 sequence reads: CASKFNGMNTEAFF. The CDR3 region has the DNA TGTGCCAGCAAATTCAACGGGATGAACACTGAAGCTTTCTTT.

V gene TRBV4-1 combines with J gene TRBJ1-1; D not certain. CDR1 and CDR2 from the germline V gene are MGHRA and YSYEKL. CDR3 length: 16 amino acids. Trimming took off 2 bases at V and 1 base at J, with 14 bases between the two ends. The CDR3 reads CASSQQAAGKNTEAFF. DNA for the CDR3: TGCGCCAGCAGCCAACAAGCGGCCGGGAAGAACACTGAAGCTTTCTTT.

The chain uses TRBV14 and TRBJ2-5; TRBD2 matches 11 bases. From germline, CDR1 is SGHDN and CDR2 FVKESK. J gave up 5 bases and V 4 bases, and 12 bases lay outside the gene matches. The CDR3 is 17 amino acids. The CDR3 DNA sequence: TGTGCCAGCAGCCCCAGACTTCTAGCGGGGGGTCGGGAGACCCAGTACTTC. Protein: CASSPRLLAGGRETQYF.

Ten or more counts support this clonotype. The chain carries TRBV7-8 and TRBJ2-6; D perhaps matches TRBD1 (6 bases). Germline-derived CDR1 and CDR2 are SGHVS and FQNEAQ. Deletions cut 1 base from V and 4 bases from J, with 11 bases between. The CDR3 loop spans 16 amino acids. The CDR3 loop reads CASSLGQVLGANVLTF. In DNA, the CDR3 is TGTGCCAGCAGCTTAGGACAGGTCCTAGGGGCCAACGTCCTGACTTTC.

V gene TRBV9 combines with J gene TRBJ2-3, with a possible D match to TRBD2 (7 bases). The germline V and J ends were trimmed by 4 bases and 5 bases, with 20 bases remaining between them. This CDR3 spans 16 amino acids. CDR1 and CDR2 (germline): SGDLS, YYNGEE. For the CDR3, the DNA is TGTGCCAGCAGCCCAGGAGCGGGACAAGGGGGAGATACGCAGTATTTT. Translating gives CASSPGAGQGGDTQYF.

This clonotype showed up many times. The rearrangement uses TRBV5-6 and TRBJ2-3; 15 bases are a match to TRBD2. CDR1 is SGHDT, CDR2 YYEEEE, per germline. CDR3 length equals 17 residues. Losses at the gene ends were 3 bases for V and 4 bases for J; bases not matched to a gene: 6. CDR3 nucleotides: TGTGCCAGCAGCTCGGGGACTAGCGGGGGGTGGTCAGATACGCAGTATTTT. It translates to CASSSGTSGGWSDTQYF.

This clonotype came up many times. This sequence joins TRBV29-1 and TRBJ1-5; D perhaps matches TRBD1 (6 bases). The V gene's germline CDR1 is SQVTM and CDR2 ANQGSEA. The CDR3 runs to 13 residues. V was pared by 5 bases and J by 3 bases, with 11 bases between. This CDR3 reads CSVITGHNQPQHF. The CDR3 nucleotides are TGCAGCGTTATAACAGGGCACAATCAGCCCCAGCATTTT.

This clonotype was seen more than once but under ten times. The chain recombines TRBV29-1 with TRBJ1-2; D unresolved. The V and J ends lost 5 bases and 11 bases respectively, with 6 bases between them. Germline CDR1 reads SQVTM; CDR2 reads ANQGSEA. CDR3 size: 8 residues. CDR3 residues: CSVNQYTF. DNA for the CDR3: TGCAGCGTTAATCAATACACCTTC.

Worth noting for this clonotype: The junction shows a germline mismatch at one end, possibly a read error. The chain recombines TRBV6-6 with TRBJ2-1, with 8 bases matching TRBD2. Germline V gene lookup returns CDR1 MNHNY and CDR2 SVGAGI (reference sequence). There are 14 residues in the CDR3. DNA of the CDR3: TGTGCCAGCAGTTCCCGACTAGCGAAAAATGGGCAGTTCTTC. Amino acids: CASSSRLAKNGQFF.

As for this clonotype: A much larger clonotype is one base distant, so this may be a read error. The chain has TRBV3-1 and TRBJ2-1; no definite D call. Germline assignment: CDR1 LGHDT and CDR2 YNNKEL (reference sequence). The CDR3 runs 15 residues. Deletions cut 4 bases from V and 2 bases from J, with 12 bases between. The CDR3 sequence: CASSPRPMPYNEQFF. In DNA form, the CDR3 reads TGTGCCAGCAGCCCCCGACCAATGCCCTACAATGAGCAGTTCTTC.

The sample holds many counts of this clonotype. The chain recombines TRBV6-4 with TRBJ2-7; unclear D gene. The germline V gene encodes CDR1 MRHNA and CDR2 SNTAGT. Trimming removed 10 bases at V and 3 bases at J, with 7 bases between. This CDR3 is built from 10 residues. The CDR3 is CANPNYEQYF. The CDR3 region has the DNA TGTGCCAACCCAAACTACGAGCAGTACTTC.

This clonotype was recorded many times. V gene TRBV7-9 combines with J gene TRBJ2-4; D might be TRBD1 or TRBD2, each matching 6 bases. Germline V gene lookup returns CDR1 SEHNR and CDR2 FQNEAQ (reference sequence). The length of the CDR3 is 13 residues. V lost 5 bases and J 7 bases, leaving 12 bases between the germline ends. The CDR3 nucleotides read TGTGCCAGCAGCCCCGAAGGGGGGAACATTCAGTACTTC. It translates to CASSPEGGNIQYF.

This chain connects TRBV4-2 to TRBJ2-3, with a tentative D call TRBD2 (5 bases). The CDR3 is 15 amino acids. V was clipped by 5 bases and J by 0 bases, with 12 bases between them. CDR1 and CDR2 (germline): LGHNA, YNFKEQ. CDR3 residues: CASSRTQPSTDTQYF. As DNA, the CDR3 is TGTGCCAGCAGCAGGACTCAACCTAGCACAGATACGCAGTATTTT.

This clonotype has just one count. This chain connects TRBV18 to TRBJ2-3, with D hard to call. Trimming removed 4 bases at V and 2 bases at J, with 19 bases between. The CDR3 runs to 17 residues. CDR1 is KGHSH, CDR2 LQKENI, per germline. The CDR3 DNA follows: TGTGCCAGCTCACTCCTCCCGTCGGCCTTTTCCACAGATACGCAGTATTTT. Amino acid sequence: CASSLLPSAFSTDTQYF.

This clonotype was seen more than once but under ten times. The gene calls are TRBV6-2 or TRBV6-3 and TRBJ2-2; 10 nucleotides line up with TRBD1. The CDR3 totals 22 residues. Germline V CDR1 and CDR2: MNHEY, SVGEGT. V lost 0 bases to trimming and J lost 1 base; unmatched junction nucleotides: 17. This CDR3 is CASSYSPTTRDRGRENTGELFF. The CDR3 coding sequence is TGTGCCAGCAGTTACTCGCCAACCACTAGGGACAGGGGACGTGAGAACACCGGGGAGCTGTTTTTT.

This clonotype was detected many times. The V and J genes are TRBV4-3 and TRBJ2-1; TRBD2 matches at 15 bases. The CDR3 runs to 13 residues. V was pared by 3 bases and J by 12 bases, with 0 bases of the junction left unmatched. Germline CDR1 and CDR2: LGHNA and YSLEER. The CDR3 region has the DNA TGCGCCAGCAGCCAGGGACTAGCGGGGGGGCAGTTCTTC. It yields the protein CASSQGLAGGQFF.

This clonotype was counted ten times or more. The rearrangement uses TRBV4-1 and TRBJ1-2; 9 nucleotides match TRBD1. The V gene end was trimmed by 0 bases and the J gene end by 0 bases; junction bases not matched to a gene: 8. The CDR3 is 18 amino acids. Germline values: CDR1 MGHRA, CDR2 YSYEKL. The CDR3 loop reads CASSQDPGQGTSNYGYTF. In nucleotides, the CDR3 is TGCGCCAGCAGCCAAGATCCGGGACAGGGAACCTCTAACTATGGCTACACCTTC.

The CDR3 bases are TGTGCCAGCAGCGTAGTTGGAGCGCACACAGATACGCAGTATTTT. Translation gives CASSVVGAHTDTQYF. The chain recombines TRBV9 with TRBJ2-3; D is undetermined. The CDR3 consists of 15 residues. V lost 0 bases and J lost 2, with 10 bases in between. Germline V gives CDR1 SGDLS, CDR2 YYNGEE.